Each of the 28 T cell receptor beta chains below was sequenced from the same sample in a study of T cell changes during pregnancy in multiple sclerosis. Using immunoSEQ multiplex PCR, the repertoire was profiled, and TCRdb retains in-frame clones only, with some absent. The table includes around 60,000 clones, around 92% detected once. The sample in question was peripheral blood, obtained in the second trimester of pregnancy. The source of these receptors is a female donor in good health, enrolled as a control in a pregnancy study.

The chain combines TRBV18 with TRBJ1-3, with D possibly TRBD1 on 5 matching bases. The germline V and J ends were trimmed by 2 bases and 0 bases, with 14 bases remaining between them. Germline CDR1 and CDR2: KGHSH and LQKENI. This CDR3 has 17 amino acids. CDR3 residues: CASSPIPGGDSGNTIYF. In DNA form, the CDR3 reads TGTGCCAGCTCACCAATCCCAGGAGGGGACTCTGGAAACACCATATATTTT. Full variable domain (outside the CDR3, taken from reference TRBV18 and TRBJ1-3): NAGVMQNPRHLVRRRGQEARLRCSPMKGHSHVYWYRQLPEEGLKFMVYLQKENIIDESGMPKERFSAEFPKEGPSILRIQQVVRGDSAAYFCASSPIPGGDSGNTIYFGEGSWLTVV.

The V and J genes are TRBV18 and TRBJ2-3; no definite D call. Germline-derived CDR1 and CDR2 are KGHSH and LQKENI. Trimming took 1 base from V and 1 from J, leaving 9 bases between them. The length of the CDR3 is 15 residues. The CDR3 loop reads CASSPLAGGTDTQYF. The CDR3 coding sequence is TGTGCCAGCTCACCACTAGCTGGTGGCACAGATACGCAGTATTTT. The whole variable domain, filled in from reference TRBV18 and TRBJ2-3, reads NAGVMQNPRHLVRRRGQEARLRCSPMKGHSHVYWYRQLPEEGLKFMVYLQKENIIDESGMPKERFSAEFPKEGPSILRIQQVVRGDSAAYFCASSPLAGGTDTQYFGPGTRLTVL.

The rearrangement joins TRBV7-2 to TRBJ2-3, with TRBD2 identical over 10 bases. The germline V gene encodes CDR1 SGHTA and CDR2 FQGNSA. CDR3 length equals 15 residues. With 8 bases clipped from V and 4 bases from J, the junction kept 9 bases outside the gene matches. As DNA, the CDR3 is TGTGCCAGCGCCCCTAGCGGGAGTGAGGCAGATACGCAGTATTTT. It codes for CASAPSGSEADTQYF.

The chain links TRBV9 to TRBJ2-7, with 8 bases that match TRBD2. J gave up 0 bases and V 4 bases, and 6 bases lay outside the gene matches. Germline values: CDR1 SGDLS, CDR2 YYNGEE. The CDR3 consists of 15 residues. CDR3 bases: TGTGCCAGCAGCCCCGGGGGGGCCCCCTCCTACGAGCAGTACTTC. It yields the protein CASSPGGAPSYEQYF.

This chain uses TRBV7-9 with TRBJ2-5, with 7 bases that match TRBD1. The V segment lost 0 bases and the J segment 2 bases; nucleotides outside the gene matches: 3. The CDR3 contains 15 residues. Looked up from germline, CDR1 is SEHNR and CDR2 is FQNEAQ (reference sequence). CDR3 in amino acids: CASSLAAGGQETQYF. As DNA, the CDR3 is TGTGCCAGCAGCTTAGCAGCAGGGGGACAAGAGACCCAGTACTTC.

V gene TRBV5-1 combines with J gene TRBJ2-3; 9 bases line up with TRBD1. Unmatched junction bases numbered 5, after V lost 4 bases and J lost 2 bases. This CDR3 is 15 amino acids long. Germline CDR1 and CDR2: SGHRS and YFSETQ. The CDR3 reads CASSPGDRDTDTQYF. The CDR3 nucleotides read TGCGCCAGCAGCCCCGGGGACAGGGACACAGATACGCAGTATTTT. The whole variable domain, filled in from reference TRBV5-1 and TRBJ2-3, reads KAGVTQTPRYLIKTRGQQVTLSCSPISGHRSVSWYQQTPGQGLQFLFEYFSETQRNKGNFPGRFSGRQFSNSRSEMNVSTLELGDSALYLCASSPGDRDTDTQYFGPGTRLTVL.

This chain connects TRBV18 to TRBJ2-7, with D tentatively TRBD2 (6 bases). The V gene lost 4 bases and the J gene lost 3 bases, with 10 bases spanning the gap. Germline V gives CDR1 KGHSH, CDR2 LQKENI. The CDR3 consists of 13 residues. Here the CDR3 reads CASSLPGDYEQYF. The CDR3 DNA reads as TGTGCCAGCTCACTTCCGGGAGACTACGAGCAGTACTTC.

The chain is built from TRBV9 and TRBJ2-3, with 8 positions matching TRBD1. Losses at the gene ends were 0 bases for V and 1 base for J; bases not matched to a gene: 10. Germline V gene sequence: CDR1 SGDLS, CDR2 YYNGEE. The CDR3 runs 18 residues. The CDR3 bases are TGTGCCAGCAGCGTAGGAAGGTTAGGGACAGGACGCACAGATACGCAGTATTTT. Translating it yields CASSVGRLGTGRTDTQYF.

V and J are TRBV7-9 and TRBJ2-3; D call uncertain. The V end lost 8 bases, the J end lost 5 bases, and 14 bases lay between the germline ends. Germline lookup yields CDR1 SEHNR and CDR2 FQNEAQ (reference sequence). This CDR3 has 13 amino acids. The CDR3 spells CASASFFRDTQYF. The CDR3 nucleotides read TGTGCCAGCGCTAGTTTTTTCAGAGATACGCAGTATTTT.

This chain connects TRBV4-1 to TRBJ1-5, with 9 nucleotides matching TRBD1. Germline V CDR1 and CDR2: MGHRA, YSYEKL. Germline trimming cut 3 bases from V and 0 bases from J; bases unmatched to any gene: 3. The CDR3 extends over 16 amino acids. CDR3 DNA: TGCGCCAGCAGCCAGGACAGGGGAGATAGCAATCAGCCCCAGCATTTT. It specifies CASSQDRGDSNQPQHF.

The rearrangement joins TRBV5-4 to TRBJ1-6, with TRBD1 matching 12 bases. V dropped 3 bases and J dropped 2; count of bases not matched to a gene: 12. The CDR3 sequence is 20 residues long. CDR1 is SGHNT, CDR2 YYREEE, per germline (reference sequence). Here the CDR3 DNA reads TGTGCCAGCAGCTCAAACCGGGACAGGGGGCGCTTGGCCTATAATTCACCCCTCCACTTT. Protein product: CASSSNRDRGRLAYNSPLHF.

The chain links TRBV7-9 to TRBJ1-1; TRBD1 matches 9 bases. Losses at the gene ends were 1 base for V and 4 bases for J; bases not matched to a gene: 4. The CDR3 has 15 amino acids. CDR1 is SEHNR, CDR2 FQNEAQ, per germline (reference sequence). The CDR3 region is CASSLVGTGSTEAFF. CDR3 bases: TGTGCCAGCAGCTTAGTCGGGACAGGGAGCACTGAAGCTTTCTTT.

V gene TRBV7-2 combines with J gene TRBJ2-5; 9 bases line up with TRBD2. With 0 bases clipped from V and 1 base from J, the junction kept 3 bases outside the gene matches. This CDR3 comprises 16 residues. In germline, CDR1 is SGHTA, CDR2 FQGNSA. The DNA for the CDR3 is TGTGCCAGCAGCTTAGCGGAGACTAGCGGCCAAGAGACCCAGTACTTC. It specifies CASSLAETSGQETQYF. Together with reference TRBV7-2 and TRBJ2-5, the CDR3 gives the full variable domain: GAGVSQSPSNKVTEKGKDVELRCDPISGHTALYWYRQSLGQGLEFLIYFQGNSAPDKSGLPSDRFSAERTGGSVSTLTIQRTQQEDSAVYLCASSLAETSGQETQYFGPGTRLLVL.

The V and J genes are TRBV9 and TRBJ2-3, with D perhaps matching TRBD2 (6 bases). Between the trimmed V and J ends, which lost 1 base and 3 bases, there was a span of 12 bases. Germline assignment: CDR1 SGDLS and CDR2 YYNGEE. This CDR3 comprises 15 residues. The CDR3 nucleotides are TGTGCCAGCAGCGTATCCGTTCGGGAGACAGATACGCAGTATTTT. Encoded protein: CASSVSVRETDTQYF.

The chain is built from TRBV2 and TRBJ1-4; D call uncertain. Germline V CDR1 and CDR2: SNHLY, FYNNEI. V dropped 3 bases and J dropped 7 bases, with 9 bases sitting between them. CDR3 length equals 13 residues. The CDR3: CASSDSVGEKLFF. CDR3 coding DNA: TGTGCCAGCAGTGACAGTGTTGGTGAAAAACTGTTTTTT.

The chain is built from TRBV28 and TRBJ1-5; weak D call: TRBD1 (6 bases). The CDR3 has 15 amino acids. V lost 5 bases to trimming and J lost 2 bases, with 13 bases between them. CDR1 is MDHEN, CDR2 SYDVKM, per germline. For the CDR3, the DNA is TGTGCCAGCAGTCTTCGCAGGGGAGGCAATCAGCCCCAGCATTTT. Amino acids: CASSLRRGGNQPQHF.

The rearrangement joins TRBV15 to TRBJ2-5; D not certain. From germline, CDR1 is LNHNV and CDR2 YYDKDF (reference sequence). Trimming stripped 3 bases from V and 3 bases from J, with 5 bases between. This CDR3 has 12 residues. The CDR3 loop reads CATSRRKETQYF. The DNA of the CDR3 is TGTGCCACCAGCAGGCGGAAAGAGACCCAGTACTTC.

The J gene is TRBJ1-6, the V gene TRBV6-5; a possible D gene is TRBD1 (6 bases). Germline loops: CDR1 MNHEY, CDR2 SVGAGI. The CDR3 totals 16 residues. The V end lost 0 bases, the J end lost 9 bases, and 15 bases lay between the germline ends. The CDR3: CASSYSRDKGSSPLHF. In DNA form, the CDR3 reads TGTGCCAGCAGTTACTCCCGGGACAAGGGGAGTTCACCCCTCCACTTT.

The rearrangement links TRBV5-8 to TRBJ2-6; weak D call: TRBD2 (5 bases). V was trimmed by 8 bases and J by 0 bases, leaving 12 bases between them. Germline values: CDR1 SGHTS, CDR2 YDEGEE. This CDR3 has 15 amino acids. The CDR3 spells CARGSGSSGANVLTF. CDR3 coding DNA: TGTGCCAGGGGTTCGGGGAGCTCTGGGGCCAACGTCCTGACTTTC.

This chain connects TRBV19 to TRBJ2-1; perhaps TRBD2 as D (6 bases). V was cut by 3 bases and J by 4 bases, with 10 bases left in between. Germline V gene lookup returns CDR1 LNHDA and CDR2 SQIVND (reference sequence). The length of the CDR3 is 14 residues. The CDR3 region has the DNA TGTGCCAGTAGTATTAACGGGAGATACAATGAGCAGTTCTTC. Translating gives CASSINGRYNEQFF.

This chain uses TRBV27 with TRBJ2-7; 12 nucleotides align to TRBD2. V gave up 4 bases and J gave up 4 bases; unmatched junction bases: 5. The CDR3 totals 15 residues. Germline V gene data show CDR1 as MNHEY and CDR2 as SMNVEV (reference sequence). The CDR3 nucleotides are TGTGCCAGCAGTTACTCGACTAGCGGGGGTTACGAGCAGTACTTC. This gives the protein CASSYSTSGGYEQYF.

V is TRBV7-3 and J is TRBJ2-3; D is undetermined. This CDR3 spans 12 amino acids. The V gene lost 6 bases and the J gene lost 11 bases, with 15 bases spanning the gap. CDR1 and CDR2 from the germline V gene are SGHTA and FQGTGA. In DNA form, the CDR3 reads TGTGCCAGCAGGGTGCGGCTGTGTATGCAGTATTTT. Amino acids: CASRVRLCMQYF. The full variable domain, with the rest looked up from reference TRBV7-3 and TRBJ2-3, is GAGVSQTPSNKVTEKGKYVELRCDPISGHTALYWYRQSLGQGPEFLIYFQGTGAADDSGLPNDRFFAVRPEGSVSTLKIQRTERGDSAVYLCASRVRLCMQYFGPGTRLTVL.

This rearrangement joins TRBV12-5 to TRBJ1-1; TRBD1 might be the D (5 bases). This CDR3 has 18 amino acids. Germline CDR1 is LGHNT and CDR2 is FRNRAP. V lost 0 bases, J lost 0 bases, and 17 bases lay in between. For the CDR3, the DNA is TGTGCTAGTGGTTTGGTAGGGGCCGGGCAGAGAATGAACACTGAAGCTTTCTTT. It yields the protein CASGLVGAGQRMNTEAFF.

DNA of the CDR3: TGTGCCAGCAGTTCGGGGGACAGACCCTACGAGCAGTACTTC. Amino acid sequence: CASSSGDRPYEQYF. The rearrangement joins TRBV28 to TRBJ2-7; weak D call: TRBD1 (7 bases). The CDR3 loop spans 14 amino acids. Trimming left V 4 bases short and J 2 bases short, with 12 bases between. The germline V gene encodes CDR1 MDHEN and CDR2 SYDVKM.

The rearrangement uses TRBV9 and TRBJ2-3; no clear D gene. The V gene lost 4 bases and the J gene lost 1 base, with 19 bases spanning the gap. The germline gives CDR1 SGDLS, CDR2 YYNGEE. The CDR3 has 17 residues. CDR3 nucleotide sequence: TGTGCCAGCAGCCCCAGCATTGGAGTCCTTGGCACAGATACGCAGTATTTT. It yields the protein CASSPSIGVLGTDTQYF.

The V gene is TRBV27, the J gene TRBJ1-1; tentatively, D is TRBD1 (6 bases). CDR3 size: 16 residues. The ends were cut back, 3 bases at V and 4 bases at J, with 18 bases in the middle. Germline values: CDR1 MNHEY, CDR2 SMNVEV (reference sequence). Here the CDR3 DNA reads TGTGCCAGCAGTTTTTTAGCGGGGGCATTGCGCACTGAAGCTTTCTTT. It yields the protein CASSFLAGALRTEAFF.

This chain joins TRBV6-5 and TRBJ2-1, with D tentatively TRBD2 (5 bases). Germline assignment: CDR1 MNHEY and CDR2 SVGAGI. The CDR3 has 16 residues. V lost 2 bases and J 3 bases, leaving 14 bases between the germline ends. The DNA of the CDR3 is TGTGCCAGCAGTTACCAGCTAGGAGGCCTCTACAATGAGCAGTTCTTC. It specifies CASSYQLGGLYNEQFF.

The CDR3 bases are TGCGCCAGCAGCCAAGGTCTGGAGAACCAAGCTAATGAAAAACTGTTTTTT. It is translated as CASSQGLENQANEKLFF. V and J are TRBV4-3 and TRBJ1-4; D gene ambiguous. The CDR3 spans 17 residues. V shed 1 base and J shed 3 bases, with 15 bases lying between them. Germline V gene sequence: CDR1 LGHNA, CDR2 YSLEER.